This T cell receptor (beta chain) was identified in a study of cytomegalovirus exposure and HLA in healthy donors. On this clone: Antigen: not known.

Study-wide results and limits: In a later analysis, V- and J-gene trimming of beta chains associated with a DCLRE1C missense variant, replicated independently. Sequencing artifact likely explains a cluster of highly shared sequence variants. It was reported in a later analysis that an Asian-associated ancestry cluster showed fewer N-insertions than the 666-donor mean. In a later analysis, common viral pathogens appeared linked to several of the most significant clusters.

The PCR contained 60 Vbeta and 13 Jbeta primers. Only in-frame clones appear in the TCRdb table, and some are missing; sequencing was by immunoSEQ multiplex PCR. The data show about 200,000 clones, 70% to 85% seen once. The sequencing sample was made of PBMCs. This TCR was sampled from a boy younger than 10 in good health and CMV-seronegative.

CDR3 protein: CASSLTSGGAVGAKNIQYF. The CDR3 DNA is TGTGCCAGCAGCCTCACTAGCGGGGGGGCGGTAGGGGCCAAAAACATTCAGTACTTC. This chain uses TRBV7-2 with TRBJ2-4; 13 bases fit TRBD2. CDR3 size: 19 residues. The ends lost 5 bases at V and 1 base at J; junction bases unmatched: 11. The germline gives CDR1 SGHTA, CDR2 FQGNSA.